This TCR beta chain was observed in a study of T cells in severe cutaneous drug reactions. Carbamazepine had induced Stevens-Johnson syndrome or toxic epidermal necrolysis in the sequenced donors. Libraries were made by iRepertoire multiplex PCR with TCR subtype-specific primers for bulk and single-cell sequencing. One entry per CDR3 protein, without DNA, is what TCRdb gives after re-calling the multiplex PCR reads. The sample table sets out 2,500 to 3,500 distinct CDR3 sequences. CDR3 length equals 15 residues. Germline CDR1 LNHDA, CDR2 SQIVND (reference sequence). The sequence came from a human donor with toxic epidermal necrolysis, a severe cutaneous drug reaction. V is TRBV19 and J is TRBJ2-7; the TCRdb D gene call, TRBD1, has no DNA to confirm it. Specimen: cells from a skin blister. The CDR3 region is CASSIGQGIPHEQYF.